The TCR beta chain under discussion was sequenced for a study of cytomegalovirus exposure and HLA in healthy donors. Germline values: CDR1 SGHVS, CDR2 FQNEAQ. The CDR3 extends over 12 amino acids. V was trimmed by 5 bases and J by 6 bases, leaving 11 bases between them. Regarding donors, all were healthy bone marrow donors. Primers for the PCR totalled 60 Vbeta and 13 Jbeta. Assay: immunoSEQ multiplex PCR; the TCRdb copy retains only in-frame clones and omits some. The table includes under 200,000 clones, 79% detected once. Sequencing was performed on PBMCs. This TCR was recovered from a young woman in good health and CMV-seropositive. V usage is TRBV7-8 and J usage is TRBJ2-7, with D maybe TRBD2 (5 bases). The CDR3 coding sequence is TGTGCCAGCAGCCAAACTAGAGGCGAGCAGTACTTC. Translated: CASSQTRGEQYF.